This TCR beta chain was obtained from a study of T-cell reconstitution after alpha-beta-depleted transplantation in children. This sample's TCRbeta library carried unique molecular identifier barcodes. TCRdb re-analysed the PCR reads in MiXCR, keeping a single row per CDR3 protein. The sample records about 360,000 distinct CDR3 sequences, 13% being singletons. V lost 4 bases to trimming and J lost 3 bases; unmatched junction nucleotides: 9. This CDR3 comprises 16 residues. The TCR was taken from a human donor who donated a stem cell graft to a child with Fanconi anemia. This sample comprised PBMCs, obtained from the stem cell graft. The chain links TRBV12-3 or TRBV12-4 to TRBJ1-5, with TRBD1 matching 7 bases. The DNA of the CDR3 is TGTGCCAGCAGTTGGGGACAGATCGGAAACAATCAGCCCCAGCATTTT. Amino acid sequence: CASSWGQIGNNQPQHF.